Listed here are 9 T cell receptor beta chains from one sample, sequenced in a study of cytomegalovirus exposure and HLA in healthy donors. The table came from immunoSEQ multiplex PCR; TCRdb's copy has only in-frame clones and leaves some out. Of about 120,000 clones in the sample, about nine tenths were seen once. Sequencing was carried out using PBMCs. These TCRs come from a man in his late teens or twenties in good health and CMV-seropositive.

The J gene is TRBJ1-2, the V gene TRBV11-1, with a weak D call TRBD1 (6 bases). Trimming stripped 0 bases from V and 6 bases from J, with 14 bases between. Germline V gene lookup returns CDR1 SGHAT and CDR2 FQDESV (reference sequence). The CDR3 contains 15 residues. The CDR3 reads CASSLAPQGRNGYTF. Written as DNA, the CDR3 is TGTGCCAGCAGCTTAGCCCCACAGGGCCGGAATGGCTACACCTTC. Variable domain in full (rest from reference TRBV11-1 and TRBJ1-2): EAEVAQSPRYKITEKSQAVAFWCDPISGHATLYWYRQILGQGPELLVQFQDESVVDDSQLPKDRFSAERLKGVDSTLKIQPAELGDSAMYLCASSLAPQGRNGYTFGSGTRLTVV.

V gene TRBV30 combines with J gene TRBJ2-7, with no clear D. The V end was cut by 4 bases, the J end by 5 bases, with 18 bases between. CDR1 GTSNPN and CDR2 SVGIG come from the germline V gene (reference sequence). There are 14 residues in the CDR3. The CDR3 is CAWKRVRVADEQYF. The CDR3 DNA reads TGTGCCTGGAAACGGGTCCGCGTGGCCGACGAGCAGTACTTC.

The chain recombines TRBV7-9 with TRBJ2-6, with TRBD1 matching 7 bases. The germline CDR1 and CDR2 sequences are SEHNR and FQNEAQ (reference sequence). After removal of 4 bases from V and 1 base from J, the junction contained 13 bases not matched to a gene. This CDR3 is 19 amino acids long. The CDR3 coding sequence is TGTGCCAGCAGCTCCCGAAGACAGGGAATGGTATCTGGGGCCAACGTCCTGACTTTC. Translated: CASSSRRQGMVSGANVLTF. Full variable domain (remainder filled in from reference TRBV7-9 and TRBJ2-6): DTGVSQNPRHKITKRGQNVTFRCDPISEHNRLYWYRQTLGQGPEFLTYFQNEAQLEKSRLLSDRFSAERPKGSFSTLEIQRTEQGDSAMYLCASSSRRQGMVSGANVLTFGAGSRLTVL.

The chain employs TRBV10-1 and TRBJ2-7; D might be TRBD1 (6 bases). The CDR3 sequence is 15 residues long. Trimming cost V 3 bases and J 2 bases, with 14 bases left between them. Germline CDR1 is WNHNN and CDR2 is SYGVQD (reference sequence). CDR3 sequence reads: CASSEDIRGAYEQYF. CDR3 nucleotide sequence: TGCGCCAGCAGTGAAGACATCAGGGGCGCCTACGAGCAGTACTTC.

The chain recombines TRBV5-5 with TRBJ2-1, with D perhaps TRBD2 (6 bases). Germline V gene data show CDR1 as SGHKS and CDR2 as YYEKEE (reference sequence). V was pared by 6 bases and J by 6 bases, with 22 bases between. This CDR3 is built from 16 residues. The CDR3 DNA follows: TGTGCCAGCATCCGGGATAGCGGAGATCGAAGCAATGAGCAGTTCTTC. This gives the protein CASIRDSGDRSNEQFF.

This clone occurred once. The rearrangement joins TRBV6-1 to TRBJ1-5; possibly TRBD1 for D (6 bases). V lost 2 bases and J lost 4, with 9 bases in between. The germline CDR1 and CDR2 sequences are MNHNS and SASEGT. The CDR3 sequence is 14 residues long. DNA for the CDR3: TGTGCCAGCAGTGAATTGGGGGCGAATCAGCCCCAGCATTTT. Translated, it gives CASSELGANQPQHF.

This clone was counted at least ten times. This chain connects TRBV7-8 to TRBJ1-6; 10 bases fit TRBD1. This CDR3 is built from 13 residues. CDR1 and CDR2 from the germline V gene are SGHVS and FQNEAQ. V shed 7 bases, J shed 8 bases, and the junction held 2 bases outside the gene matches. CDR3 nucleotide sequence: TGTGCCAGCACTGGGACAGGGGATTCACCCCTCCACTTT. This gives the protein CASTGTGDSPLHF.

The chain combines TRBV2 with TRBJ1-6; the D gene is possibly TRBD1 (5 bases). V shed 6 bases and J shed 6 bases, with 18 bases lying between them. The CDR3 is 16 amino acids. Looked up from germline, CDR1 is SNHLY and CDR2 is FYNNEI. CDR3 amino acids: CASRFDAGLVNSPLHF. Written as DNA, the CDR3 is TGTGCCAGCAGGTTCGATGCGGGACTTGTTAATTCACCCCTCCACTTT.

The chain carries TRBV15 and TRBJ2-3; 7 nucleotides agree with TRBD1. The trim removed 5 bases at V and 0 bases at J, leaving 5 bases unmatched. The CDR3 runs to 15 residues. Germline V gene lookup returns CDR1 LNHNV and CDR2 YYDKDF (reference sequence). CDR3 region: CATSYTGASTDTQYF. In DNA, the CDR3 is TGTGCCACCAGCTATACAGGGGCTAGCACAGATACGCAGTATTTT.